Listed below are T cell receptor beta chains from one sample, sequenced in a study of T cells in pancreatic ductal adenocarcinoma. Method: immunoSEQ multiplex PCR; TCRdb's copy keeps in-frame clones and lacks some. Here the sample spans roughly 17,000 clones, around nine tenths being singletons. What was sequenced was PBMCs. The receptors were gathered from a human donor with pancreatic ductal adenocarcinoma. The CDR3 runs from the conserved cysteine through the conserved F or W. D genes are given only for firm matches. Rows may omit the clone size; those that give it use once, few, many or a size class.

CDR3 protein,CDR3 DNA,clone size,J gene,D gene,V gene
CAISESRVLAHQETQYF,TGTGCCATCAGTGAGTCACGCGTCTTAGCCCATCAAGAGACCCAGTACTTC,NA,TRBJ2-5,NA,TRBV10-3
CASSPRDQPYEQYF,TGTGCCAGCAGCCCTAGGGACCAGCCCTACGAGCAGTACTTC,NA,TRBJ2-7,NA,TRBV2
CSARAEQFF,TGCAGTGCTAGGGCGGAGCAGTTCTTC,NA,TRBJ2-1,NA,TRBV20-1
CATKNREMAQETQYF,TGTGCCACGAAGAACAGGGAAATGGCCCAAGAGACCCAGTACTTC,NA,TRBJ2-5,NA,TRBV7-9
CASSLGQGVGEQYF,TGCGCCAGCAGCTTGGGGCAGGGAGTCGGCGAGCAGTACTTC,NA,TRBJ2-7,NA,TRBV5-1
CASSRAGGGQETQYF,TGTGCCAGCTCGAGAGCGGGAGGGGGCCAAGAGACCCAGTACTTC,once,TRBJ2-5,TRBD2,TRBV2
CASSLGQGRGYGYTF,TGTGCCAGCAGCTTGGGACAGGGACGGGGCTATGGCTACACCTTC,NA,TRBJ1-2,TRBD1,TRBV5-6
CASRHLQGSLSRYGYTF,TGTGCCAGCAGGCATCTACAGGGTTCCCTCTCTCGCTATGGCTACACCTTC,NA,TRBJ1-2,NA,TRBV11-2
CASSPGSAPFEAFF,TGTGCCAGCAGCCCGGGTTCCGCTCCTTTTGAAGCTTTCTTT,NA,TRBJ1-1,NA,TRBV9
CASSLGLVQETQYF,TGTGCCAGCAGTTTAGGACTGGTCCAAGAGACCCAGTACTTC,few,TRBJ2-5,NA,TRBV6-1
CASSLDLSGLASTSTDTQYF,TGTGCCAGCAGCTTAGATCTTTCTGGACTAGCGAGCACTAGCACAGATACGCAGTATTTT,NA,TRBJ2-3,TRBD2,TRBV11-2
CASSISGAGTDTQYF,TGTGCCAGCAGTATCAGCGGGGCGGGCACAGATACGCAGTATTTT,NA,TRBJ2-3,TRBD2,TRBV6-6
CASSEGSTGGGTGELFF,TGTGCCAGCAGTGAAGGGTCCACGGGGGGTGGCACCGGGGAGCTGTTTTTT,NA,TRBJ2-2,TRBD2,TRBV2
CASSERRGSYGYTF,TGTGCCAGCAGTGAACGCAGGGGGAGCTATGGCTACACCTTC,NA,TRBJ1-2,TRBD1,TRBV2
CASSLSGQSTEAFF,TGTGCCAGCAGCTTGTCAGGACAGAGCACTGAAGCTTTCTTT,NA,TRBJ1-1,NA,TRBV5-5
CASSLGFDSGRGSTDTQYF,TGTGCCAGCAGCTTAGGGTTTGATAGCGGGAGGGGGAGCACAGATACGCAGTATTTT,once,TRBJ2-3,TRBD2,TRBV7-8
CATSRDLDRVEQYF,TGTGCCACCAGCAGAGATCTTGACAGGGTCGAGCAGTACTTC,NA,TRBJ2-7,TRBD1,TRBV15
CASSLGGRGLGTEAFF,TGTGCCAGCAGCTTAGGCGGCAGGGGGCTGGGCACTGAAGCTTTCTTT,NA,TRBJ1-1,TRBD1,TRBV7-3
CASSSLESVTDTQYF,TGTGCCAGCAGTTCCCTCGAATCTGTCACAGATACGCAGTATTTT,NA,TRBJ2-3,NA,TRBV28
CASRGQVGNIQYF,TGTGCCAGCAGGGGACAGGTTGGGAACATTCAGTACTTC,NA,TRBJ2-4,TRBD1,TRBV2
CASSEQGLRDEQFF,TGCGCCAGCAGTGAGCAGGGTCTTCGGGATGAGCAGTTCTTC,NA,TRBJ2-1,NA,TRBV10-1
CASSYSWDNSYEQYF,TGTGCCAGCAGTTACTCCTGGGACAACTCCTACGAGCAGTACTTC,NA,TRBJ2-7,NA,TRBV6-5
CASSLAQTNSYNSPLHF,TGTGCCAGCAGCTTGGCCCAGACGAACTCCTATAATTCACCCCTCCACTTT,NA,TRBJ1-6,NA,TRBV7-6
CASSGTGSQYQPQHF,TGTGCCAGTTCCGGGACAGGGAGCCAATATCAGCCCCAGCATTTT,NA,TRBJ1-5,TRBD1,TRBV19
CASSSGQTYGYTF,TGTGCCAGCAGTTCCGGACAGACCTATGGCTACACCTTC,NA,TRBJ1-2,NA,TRBV2
CASSGQGPEGTGELFF,TGTGCCAGCAGCGGACAGGGGCCCGAGGGGACCGGGGAGCTGTTTTTT,once,TRBJ2-2,TRBD1,TRBV9
CASGLPPGQGTSYEQYF,TGTGCTAGTGGTTTGCCACCGGGACAGGGTACCTCGTACGAGCAGTACTTC,NA,TRBJ2-7,TRBD1,TRBV12-5
CASRTGVPRGYTF,TGTGCCAGTAGGACAGGGGTCCCTCGTGGCTACACCTTC,NA,TRBJ1-2,TRBD1,TRBV19
CASGLVLLAGVNTGELFF,TGTGCTAGTGGTTTGGTACTTCTAGCGGGAGTTAACACCGGGGAGCTGTTTTTT,NA,TRBJ2-2,TRBD2,TRBV12-5
CATSRERGRADTGELFF,TGTGCCACCAGCAGAGAGCGCGGGAGGGCCGACACCGGGGAGCTGTTTTTT,NA,TRBJ2-2,TRBD2,TRBV15
CASSPGATNEKLFF,TGTGCCAGCAGCCCCGGTGCAACTAATGAAAAACTGTTTTTT,NA,TRBJ1-4,NA,TRBV4-2
CASSPTAGGESTGYTF,TGTGCCAGCTCACCAACGGCAGGGGGCGAAAGCACGGGCTACACCTTC,NA,TRBJ1-2,TRBD1,TRBV18
CASSPRGTGNYGYTF,TGTGCCAGCTCACCGCGAGGGACAGGGAACTATGGCTACACCTTC,once,TRBJ1-2,TRBD1,TRBV18
CASSQLRASSYEQYF,TGCGCCAGCAGCCAGCTCCGGGCCAGCTCCTACGAGCAGTACTTC,NA,TRBJ2-7,NA,TRBV4-1
CASSLVTRREIGYEQYF,TGTGCCAGCAGCTTAGTAACTAGGCGGGAGATCGGCTACGAGCAGTACTTC,NA,TRBJ2-7,TRBD2,TRBV7-9
CASSQGETSGGTDTQYF,TGTGCCAGCAGCCAAGGAGAGACTAGCGGGGGCACAGATACGCAGTATTTT,NA,TRBJ2-3,TRBD2,TRBV4-2
CATSRETGQGVSYEQYF,TGTGCCACCAGCAGAGAGACGGGACAGGGGGTGTCCTACGAGCAGTACTTC,NA,TRBJ2-7,TRBD1,TRBV15
CASSQDPWGNYGYTF,TGCGCCAGCAGCCAAGATCCCTGGGGAAACTATGGCTACACCTTC,NA,TRBJ1-2,NA,TRBV4-3
CASSLRDRTRYF,TGTGCCAGCAGCTTGAGGGACCGGACCCGGTACTTC,NA,TRBJ2-7,NA,TRBV5-6
CASSVQGTDTQYF,TGTGCCAGCAGCGTTCAGGGCACAGATACGCAGTATTTT,NA,TRBJ2-3,NA,TRBV9
CASSLGGGTNEKLFF,TGTGCCAGCAGCTTAGGCGGGGGGACTAATGAAAAACTGTTTTTT,NA,TRBJ1-4,NA,TRBV7-6
CASSLRWGTDTEAFF,TGTGCCAGCAGCTTAAGATGGGGCACGGACACTGAAGCTTTCTTT,NA,TRBJ1-1,NA,TRBV7-2
CASSLNTGQAQHF,TGTGCCAGCAGCTTAAATACTGGGCAGGCCCAGCATTTT,once,TRBJ1-5,NA,TRBV7-8
CASSFSPPETQYF,TGTGCCAGCAGCTTTAGCCCCCCGGAGACCCAGTACTTC,NA,TRBJ2-5,NA,TRBV7-7
CASTLWGGQNTEAFF,TGTGCCAGCACCCTGTGGGGGGGACAGAACACTGAAGCTTTCTTT,once,TRBJ1-1,NA,TRBV9
CASSTAGGRYEQYF,TGTGCCAGTAGTACGGCAGGGGGCCGCTACGAGCAGTACTTC,NA,TRBJ2-7,TRBD1,TRBV19
CAWSVRGTGGARGYTF,TGTGCCTGGAGTGTACGCGGGACAGGGGGCGCGAGGGGCTACACCTTC,NA,TRBJ1-2,TRBD1,TRBV30
CASSPGPTRSGELFF,TGTGCCAGCAGCCCCGGACCTACACGTAGCGGGGAGCTGTTTTTT,NA,TRBJ2-2,NA,TRBV9
CAISESLTWTSVSTDTQYF,TGTGCCATCAGTGAGTCCCTAACTTGGACTAGCGTTAGCACAGATACGCAGTATTTT,NA,TRBJ2-3,TRBD2,TRBV10-3
CASSMNRDTEAFF,TGTGCCAGTAGTATGAACAGAGACACTGAAGCTTTCTTT,NA,TRBJ1-1,NA,TRBV19
CASSLGGGVGYEQYF,TGCGCCAGCAGCTTGGGTGGAGGGGTCGGCTACGAGCAGTACTTC,NA,TRBJ2-7,NA,TRBV5-1
CAISDSPSYEQYF,TGTGCCATCAGTGATAGTCCTTCCTACGAGCAGTACTTC,NA,TRBJ2-7,NA,TRBV6-5
CASSSETGAPLNTEAFF,TGTGCCAGCAGCTCCGAGACAGGGGCGCCCTTGAACACTGAAGCTTTCTTT,NA,TRBJ1-1,TRBD1,TRBV7-8
CASSFTVMSYEQYF,TGCGCCAGCAGCTTTACAGTGATGTCCTACGAGCAGTACTTC,NA,TRBJ2-7,NA,TRBV5-1